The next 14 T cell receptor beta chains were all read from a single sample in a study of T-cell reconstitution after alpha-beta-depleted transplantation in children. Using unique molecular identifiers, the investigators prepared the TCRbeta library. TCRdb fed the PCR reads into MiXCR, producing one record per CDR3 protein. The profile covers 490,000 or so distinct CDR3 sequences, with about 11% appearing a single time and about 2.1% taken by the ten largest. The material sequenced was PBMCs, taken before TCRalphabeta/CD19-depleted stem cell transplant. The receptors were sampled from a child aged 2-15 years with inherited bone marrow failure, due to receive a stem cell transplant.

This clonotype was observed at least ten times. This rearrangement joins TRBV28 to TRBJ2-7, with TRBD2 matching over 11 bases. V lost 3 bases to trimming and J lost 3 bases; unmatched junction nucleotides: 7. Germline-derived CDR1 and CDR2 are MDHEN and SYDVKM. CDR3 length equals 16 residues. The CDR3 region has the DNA TGTGCCAGCAGTTTTGGGCTAGCGGGAGGTCTCTACGAGCAGTACTTC. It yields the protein CASSFGLAGGLYEQYF.

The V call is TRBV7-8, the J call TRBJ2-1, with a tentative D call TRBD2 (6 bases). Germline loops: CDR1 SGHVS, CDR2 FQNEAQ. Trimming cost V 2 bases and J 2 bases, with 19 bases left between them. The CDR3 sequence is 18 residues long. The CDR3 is CASSLPPGLPSTYNEQFF. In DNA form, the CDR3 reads TGTGCCAGCAGCTTACCCCCTGGACTACCCTCCACCTACAATGAGCAGTTCTTC.

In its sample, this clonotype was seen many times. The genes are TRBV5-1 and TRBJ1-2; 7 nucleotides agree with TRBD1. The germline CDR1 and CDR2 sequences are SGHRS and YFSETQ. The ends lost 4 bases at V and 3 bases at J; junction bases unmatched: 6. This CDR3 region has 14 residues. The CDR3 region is CASSEETGDYGYTF. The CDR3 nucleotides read TGCGCCAGCAGCGAGGAAACAGGGGACTATGGCTACACCTTC. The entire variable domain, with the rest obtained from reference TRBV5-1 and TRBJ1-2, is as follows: KAGVTQTPRYLIKTRGQQVTLSCSPISGHRSVSWYQQTPGQGLQFLFEYFSETQRNKGNFPGRFSGRQFSNSRSEMNVSTLELGDSALYLCASSEETGDYGYTFGSGTRLTVV.

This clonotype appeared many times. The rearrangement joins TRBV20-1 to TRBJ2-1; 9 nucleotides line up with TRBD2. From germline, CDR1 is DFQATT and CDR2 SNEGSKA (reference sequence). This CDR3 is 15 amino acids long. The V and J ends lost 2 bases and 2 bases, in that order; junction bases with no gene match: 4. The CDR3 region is CSARLAGLTYNEQFF. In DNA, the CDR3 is TGCAGTGCTAGACTAGCGGGGTTGACCTACAATGAGCAGTTCTTC.

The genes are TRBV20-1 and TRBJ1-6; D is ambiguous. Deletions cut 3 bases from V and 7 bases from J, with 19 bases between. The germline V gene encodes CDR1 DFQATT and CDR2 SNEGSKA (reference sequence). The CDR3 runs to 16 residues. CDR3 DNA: TGCAGTGCTAGGAAGGGCCGGGTGGGTCTGAATTCACCCCTCCACTTT. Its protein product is CSARKGRVGLNSPLHF.

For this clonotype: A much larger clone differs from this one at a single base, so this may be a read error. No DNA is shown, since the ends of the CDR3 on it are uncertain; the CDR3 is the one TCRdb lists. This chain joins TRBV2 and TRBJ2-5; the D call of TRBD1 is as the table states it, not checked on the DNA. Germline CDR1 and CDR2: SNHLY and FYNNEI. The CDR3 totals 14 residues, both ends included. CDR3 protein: CASVAGGAGETQNF.

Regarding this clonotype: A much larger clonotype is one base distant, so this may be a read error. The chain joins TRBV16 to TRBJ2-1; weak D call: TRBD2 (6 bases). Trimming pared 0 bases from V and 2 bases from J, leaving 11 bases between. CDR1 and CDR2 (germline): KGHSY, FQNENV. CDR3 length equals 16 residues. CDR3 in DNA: TGTGCCAGCAGCCAATCGCCTAGCGCAACCTACAATGAGCAGTTCTTC. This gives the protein CASSQSPSATYNEQFF. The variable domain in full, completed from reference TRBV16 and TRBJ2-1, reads GEEVAQTPKHLVRGEGQKAKLYCAPIKGHSYVFWYQQVLKNEFKFLISFQNENVFDETGMPKERFSAKCLPNSPCSLEIQATKLEDSAVYFCASSQSPSATYNEQFFGPGTRLTVL.

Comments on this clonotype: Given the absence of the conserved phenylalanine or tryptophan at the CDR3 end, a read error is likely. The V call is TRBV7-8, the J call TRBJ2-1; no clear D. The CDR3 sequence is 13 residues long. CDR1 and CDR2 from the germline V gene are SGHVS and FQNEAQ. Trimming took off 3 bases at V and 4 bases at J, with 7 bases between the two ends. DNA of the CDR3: TGTGCCAGCAGCTTCGGGCAGTACAATGAGCAGTTCTGC. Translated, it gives CASSFGQYNEQFC.

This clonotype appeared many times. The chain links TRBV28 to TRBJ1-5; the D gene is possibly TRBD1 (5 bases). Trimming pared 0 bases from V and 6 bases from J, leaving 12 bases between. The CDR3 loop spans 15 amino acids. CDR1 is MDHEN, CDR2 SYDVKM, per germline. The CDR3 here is CASSLWGERIQPQHF. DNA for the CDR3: TGTGCCAGCAGTTTATGGGGGGAAAGAATTCAGCCCCAGCATTTT.

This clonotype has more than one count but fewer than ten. The CDR3 reads CASSVVAAPYEQYF. The CDR3, as DNA: TGTGCCAGCAGCGTAGTAGCTGCGCCCTACGAGCAGTACTTC. The rearrangement uses TRBV7-8 and TRBJ2-7; no clear D gene. The germline V gene has CDR1 SGHVS and CDR2 FQNEAQ. Trimming took 5 bases from V and 2 from J, leaving 13 bases between them. There are 14 residues in the CDR3.

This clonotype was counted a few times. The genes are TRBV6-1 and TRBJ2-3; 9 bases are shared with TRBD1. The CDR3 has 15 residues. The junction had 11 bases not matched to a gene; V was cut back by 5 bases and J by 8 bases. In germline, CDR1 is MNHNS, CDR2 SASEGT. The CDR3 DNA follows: TGTGCCAGCAGTCCGTCCCGGGACAGGGTGGGTACGCAGTATTTT. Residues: CASSPSRDRVGTQYF.

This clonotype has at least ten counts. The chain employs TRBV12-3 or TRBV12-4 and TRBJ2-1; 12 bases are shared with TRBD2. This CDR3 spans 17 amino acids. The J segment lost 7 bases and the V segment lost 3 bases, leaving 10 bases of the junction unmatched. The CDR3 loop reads CASSLPTTSGRQNEQFF. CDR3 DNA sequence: TGTGCCAGCAGTTTGCCAACGACTAGCGGGAGACAGAATGAGCAGTTCTTC.

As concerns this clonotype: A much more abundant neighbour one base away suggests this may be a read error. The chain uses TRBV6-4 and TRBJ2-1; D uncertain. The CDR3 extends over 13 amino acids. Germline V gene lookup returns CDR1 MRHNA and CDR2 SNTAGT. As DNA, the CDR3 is TGTCCCAGCAGTGACCGGGCCTCCAATGAGCAGTTCTTC. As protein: CPSSDRASNEQFF.

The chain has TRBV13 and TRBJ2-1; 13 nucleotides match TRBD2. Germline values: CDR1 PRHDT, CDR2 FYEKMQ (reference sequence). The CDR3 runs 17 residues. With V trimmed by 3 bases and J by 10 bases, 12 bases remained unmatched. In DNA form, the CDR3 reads TGTGCCAGCAGCTTCGGACTAGCGGGAGCGGGTCGCTACGAGCAGTTCTTC. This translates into CASSFGLAGAGRYEQFF.